This TCR beta chain is from a study of shared clonotypes between healthy human individuals. Recent acute infections and vaccinations were absent in the healthy HIV-negative adult donors. V was pared by 3 bases and J by 1 base, with 16 bases between. Germline V gives CDR1 SGHVS, CDR2 FQNEAQ. The CDR3 length is 16 residues. Study outcomes and limitations: What naive subsets generally showed was a larger estimated richness than memory subsets showed. What limited the represented genetic and exposure-history diversity was the small number of donors.

Using immunoSEQ multiplex PCR, the repertoire was profiled, and TCRdb retains in-frame clones only, with some absent. This table holds about 1.5 million clones, about 98% found once. Details on this clone: Its antigen is still unknown.

The V call is TRBV7-8, the J call TRBJ2-7, with D perhaps TRBD2 (5 bases). The sequence was collected from a man aged 30-40 years in good health. Sequencing was done on a sample of naive CD4+ T cells sorted from blood. Subset in this sample: CD45RA+ positively selected. DNA of the CDR3: TGTGCCAGCAGCTTTCTAGGTGGACGGGGATCCTACGAGCAGTACTTC. Translated, it gives CASSFLGGRGSYEQYF.